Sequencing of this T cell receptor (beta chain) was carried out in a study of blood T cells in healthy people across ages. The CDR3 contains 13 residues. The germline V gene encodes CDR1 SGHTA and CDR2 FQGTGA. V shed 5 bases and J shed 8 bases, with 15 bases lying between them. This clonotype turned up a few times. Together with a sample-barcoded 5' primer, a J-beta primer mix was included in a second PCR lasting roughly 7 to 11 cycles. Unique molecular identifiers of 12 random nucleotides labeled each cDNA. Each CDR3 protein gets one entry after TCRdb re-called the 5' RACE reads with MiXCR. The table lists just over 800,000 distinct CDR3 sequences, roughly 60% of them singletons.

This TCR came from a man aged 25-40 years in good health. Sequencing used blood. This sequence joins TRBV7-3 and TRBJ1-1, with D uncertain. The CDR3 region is CASSSSGRAEAFF. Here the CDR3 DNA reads TGTGCCAGCAGCAGCTCCGGGAGGGCCGAAGCTTTCTTT.